This passage covers 26 T cell receptor beta chains from one sample sequenced in a study of T cells in Graves' hyperthyroidism and ophthalmopathy. The CDR3 regions of TCR beta were amplified from RNA transcripts. HTBI primers were used for first-round RT-PCR of the TCR CDR3. TCRdb re-called the multiplex PCR reads through MiXCR, storing one row per CDR3 protein. The profile shows some 500,000 distinct CDR3 sequences, about 16% of them singletons. The sample comprised blood. The receptor source for this set is a woman under 40 with Graves' ophthalmopathy.

This CDR3 is CASNPGLGNSYNEQFF. Written as DNA, the CDR3 is TGTGCCAGCAACCCGGGACTAGGTAACTCCTACAATGAGCAGTTCTTC. The chain couples TRBV7-2 to TRBJ2-1; 8 positions match TRBD2. Germline V lookup: CDR1 SGHTA, CDR2 FQGNSA. J lost 0 bases, V lost 7 bases, and 8 bases had no gene match. The CDR3 is 16 residues long.

The sample holds many counts of this clonotype. V and J are TRBV6-6 and TRBJ2-1, with 8 positions matching TRBD2. This CDR3 has 17 amino acids. The junction had 12 bases not matched to a gene; V was cut back by 2 bases and J by 6 bases. Germline values: CDR1 MNHNY, CDR2 SVGAGI (reference sequence). The CDR3, as DNA: TGTGCCAGCAGTTACCCCGTCGGGGCGGGAGGAGGCAATGAGCAGTTCTTC. Its protein is CASSYPVGAGGGNEQFF.

The chain carries TRBV5-1 and TRBJ2-3; D gene ambiguous. V lost 1 base to trimming and J lost 4 bases, with 7 bases between them. CDR1 SGHRS and CDR2 YFSETQ come from the germline V gene. The CDR3 has 13 amino acids. CDR3 bases: TGCGCCAGCAGCTTGTTCAGTCCAGATACGCAGTATTTT. This sequence encodes CASSLFSPDTQYF.

This clonotype was detected ten times or more. The V and J genes are TRBV2 and TRBJ1-4; unclear D gene. The CDR3 runs 17 residues. The V gene's germline CDR1 is SNHLY and CDR2 FYNNEI. V lost 6 bases and J 0 bases, leaving 17 bases between the germline ends. The CDR3 DNA is TGTGCCAGCAGCAACGGGCAGGCCGGCTCAACTAATGAAAAACTGTTTTTT. It codes for CASSNGQAGSTNEKLFF.

In this sample, this clonotype turned up many times. V is TRBV25-1 and J is TRBJ2-1; either TRBD1 or TRBD2 may supply D (6 bases each). The germline gives CDR1 MGHDK, CDR2 SYGVNS. V gave up 8 bases and J gave up 8 bases, with 19 bases separating them. The CDR3 is 14 residues long. The CDR3 coding sequence is TGTGCCAGCTCCCCAAGGGGGAGGACTCATGAGCAGTTCTTC. As protein: CASSPRGRTHEQFF.

This chain joins TRBV24-1 and TRBJ2-2; no firm D call. V was clipped by 7 bases and J by 5 bases, with 13 bases between them. The CDR3 contains 14 residues. Germline-derived CDR1 and CDR2 are KGHDR and SFDVKD. The CDR3 DNA reads TGTGCCACCAGCGCTATCCCTGGGACCGGGGAGCTGTTTTTT. Protein: CATSAIPGTGELFF.

This clonotype was counted at least ten times. V and J are TRBV6-2 or TRBV6-3 and TRBJ2-7, with TRBD2 identical over 13 bases. This CDR3 is 19 amino acids long. The germline V gene encodes CDR1 MNHEY and CDR2 SVGEGT. J gave up 3 bases and V 2 bases, and 13 bases lay outside the gene matches. The CDR3: CASSYVTGLAGMPLYEQYF. The CDR3, as DNA: TGTGCCAGCAGTTACGTGACGGGACTAGCGGGAATGCCCCTCTACGAGCAGTACTTC.

There are many counts of this clonotype. The chain has TRBV10-3 and TRBJ1-2; a weak D match, TRBD1 (5 bases). Germline CDR1 reads ENHRY; CDR2 reads SYGVKD. The germline V and J ends were trimmed by 4 bases and 4 bases, with 13 bases remaining between them. The CDR3 extends over 14 amino acids. In DNA, the CDR3 is TGTGCCATCAGTGGGCAGGGCGGGTCCTATGGCTACACCTTC. Its protein is CAISGQGGSYGYTF.

V usage is TRBV6-1 and J usage is TRBJ1-6; 8 bases align to TRBD1. The V gene's germline CDR1 is MNHNS and CDR2 SASEGT. This CDR3 has 15 amino acids. The CDR3, as DNA: TGTGCATGCCAGCGTGATCCAGGGGGCCATTCACCCCTCCACTTT. Translating gives CACQRDPGGHSPLHF.

This chain joins TRBV6-2 or TRBV6-3 and TRBJ1-5; 8 positions agree with TRBD1. Trimming removed 4 bases from V and 7 bases from J; junction bases left unmatched: 15. CDR1 and CDR2 from the germline V gene are MNHEY and SVGEGT. CDR3 length: 17 amino acids. In nucleotides, the CDR3 is TGTGCCAGCAGTTCCCCCCCGATCCAGGGGGCCGGGCAGCCCCAGCATTTT. This translates into CASSSPPIQGAGQPQHF.

This clonotype was picked up a small number of times. The chain joins TRBV6-2 or TRBV6-3 to TRBJ2-3; D is ambiguous. The CDR3 loop spans 15 amino acids. The V end was cut by 0 bases, the J end by 2 bases, with 9 bases between. The germline CDR1 and CDR2 sequences are MNHEY and SVGEGT. CDR3 sequence (DNA): TGTGCCAGCAGTTACTCGAGAAGGGACACAGATACGCAGTATTTT. Amino acid sequence: CASSYSRRDTDTQYF.

This sequence joins TRBV7-2 and TRBJ2-1; 8 nucleotides align to TRBD1. Unmatched junction bases numbered 12, after V lost 5 bases and J lost 9 bases. The CDR3 has 15 residues. Germline V lookup: CDR1 SGHTA, CDR2 FQGNSA. The CDR3 coding sequence is TGTGCCAGCAGCCCATGGACAGGGACGACAAGTGAGCAGTTCTTC. This sequence encodes CASSPWTGTTSEQFF.

This clonotype has just a few counts. This rearrangement joins TRBV7-2 to TRBJ2-1; 11 nucleotides line up with TRBD2. CDR3 length equals 16 residues. Trimming removed 4 bases from V and 4 bases from J; junction bases left unmatched: 6. CDR1 SGHTA and CDR2 FQGNSA come from the germline V gene. DNA of the CDR3: TGTGCCAGCAGCTCAGGGACTAGCGGTCAATACAATGAGCAGTTCTTC. Translating gives CASSSGTSGQYNEQFF.

The chain is built from TRBV6-2 or TRBV6-3 and TRBJ1-2, with 10 bases identical to TRBD1. The CDR3 has 14 amino acids. Germline V gives CDR1 MNHEY, CDR2 SVGEGT. The V and J ends lost 5 bases and 7 bases, in that order; junction bases with no gene match: 7. CDR3 coding DNA: TGTGCCAGCAGTCTGACAGGGGGCGCGGGTGGCTACACCTTC. Translating gives CASSLTGGAGGYTF.

This clonotype was seen ten or more times. An end of the junction differs from the germline gene, which may be a read error. The rearrangement links TRBV28 to TRBJ1-4; D gene uncertain. The germline CDR1 and CDR2 sequences are MDHEN and SYDVKM. The CDR3 has 12 residues. This chain's CDR3 is CASSLIGEKLFF. In nucleotides, the CDR3 is TGCGCCAGCAGCTTGATAGGTGAAAAACTGTTTTTT.

A few counts support this clonotype. The CDR3 nucleotides read TGTGCCAGCACCACCTTAATCGCCCAATATGGCTACACCTTC. Amino acid sequence: CASTTLIAQYGYTF. The rearrangement joins TRBV12-3 or TRBV12-4 to TRBJ1-2; D unresolved. The V end was cut by 7 bases, the J end by 5 bases, with 17 bases between. This CDR3 has 14 amino acids.

The chain links TRBV5-6 to TRBJ2-2; TRBD1 agrees at 7 bases. Germline V lookup: CDR1 SGHDT, CDR2 YYEEEE. The trim removed 4 bases at V and 5 bases at J, leaving 14 bases unmatched. The CDR3 has 17 residues. The CDR3 loop is CASSRQGLSRITGELFF. The CDR3 bases are TGTGCCAGCAGCAGACAGGGCCTCTCCCGAATTACCGGGGAGCTGTTTTTT.

This clonotype was counted at least ten times. V and J are TRBV3-1 and TRBJ1-6, with 11 positions matching TRBD1. The CDR3 covers 14 residues. Germline values: CDR1 LGHDT, CDR2 YNNKEL (reference sequence). The ends lost 8 bases at V and 3 bases at J; junction bases unmatched: 0. The CDR3 is CASGTGGYNSPLHF. In DNA, the CDR3 is TGTGCCAGCGGGACAGGGGGCTATAATTCACCCCTCCACTTT.

The rearrangement uses TRBV6-5 and TRBJ2-1; 7 positions agree with TRBD2. The V gene's germline CDR1 is MNHEY and CDR2 SVGAGI. This CDR3 contains 18 residues. The V gene end was trimmed by 2 bases and the J gene end by 6 bases; junction bases not matched to a gene: 16. In DNA form, the CDR3 reads TGTGCCAGCAGTTACGGCGGGACTACCAGCCCGACCGCCAATGAGCAGTTCTTC. Residues: CASSYGGTTSPTANEQFF.

Many counts were recorded for this clonotype. This chain links TRBV27 with TRBJ2-1; TRBD2 matches at 10 bases. V was clipped by 1 base and J by 13 bases; unmatched bases: 31. The germline V gene encodes CDR1 MNHEY and CDR2 SMNVEV (reference sequence). This CDR3 comprises 22 residues. The CDR3 nucleotides are TGTGCCAGCAGTTTATTCATGACTAGCGGGTTGCCCATTACCAATGAGAATGCGGGTCAGTTCTTC. Amino acids: CASSLFMTSGLPITNENAGQFF.

This clonotype appeared many times. The chain couples TRBV28 to TRBJ1-2; possibly TRBD1 for D (5 bases). The CDR3 length is 14 residues. Trimming removed 7 bases at V and 2 bases at J, with 14 bases between. CDR1 and CDR2 from the germline V gene are MDHEN and SYDVKM. CDR3 nucleotides: TGTGCCAGCATGGTTTGGGGGGGGAACTATGGCTACACCTTC. It translates to CASMVWGGNYGYTF.

This clonotype has a count of ten or more. The V call is TRBV6-2 or TRBV6-3, the J call TRBJ2-7; D assignment may be TRBD1 or TRBD2 (5 bases each). Looked up from germline, CDR1 is MNHEY and CDR2 is SVGEGT. V lost 0 bases, J lost 6 bases, and 18 bases lay in between. The CDR3 loop spans 16 amino acids. CDR3 amino acids: CASSYSIGATLFEQYF. CDR3 in DNA: TGTGCCAGCAGTTACTCGATCGGGGCGACACTCTTCGAGCAGTACTTC.

This clonotype was observed many times. CDR3 bases: TGTGCCAGCAGGACGAAGGGAACTAGCGGGAGGAACTACAATGAGCAGTTCTTC. Amino acid sequence: CASRTKGTSGRNYNEQFF. The rearrangement links TRBV2 to TRBJ2-1; 12 nucleotides match TRBD2. This CDR3 region has 18 residues. Germline lookup yields CDR1 SNHLY and CDR2 FYNNEI. The ends lost 6 bases at V and 3 bases at J; junction bases unmatched: 12.

The chain is built from TRBV27 and TRBJ2-5; 11 positions agree with TRBD2. The CDR3 runs 16 residues. The germline gives CDR1 MNHEY, CDR2 SMNVEV (reference sequence). V dropped 5 bases and J dropped 3; count of bases not matched to a gene: 8. CDR3 coding DNA: TGTGCCAGCAGTCTCTTCGGGACTAGCGGAGAAGAGACCCAGTACTTC. It translates to CASSLFGTSGEETQYF.

This clonotype has ten or more counts. V usage is TRBV2 and J usage is TRBJ2-1, with D possibly being TRBD1 (5 bases). V gave up 6 bases and J gave up 5 bases, with 14 bases separating them. This CDR3 region has 14 residues. CDR1 and CDR2 (germline): SNHLY, FYNNEI. As DNA, the CDR3 is TGTGCCAGCAGCTATGATACAGGAAACAATGAGCAGTTCTTC. It yields the protein CASSYDTGNNEQFF.

This clonotype was recorded a few times. This chain links TRBV9 with TRBJ2-1; TRBD2 matches at 11 bases. This CDR3 spans 16 amino acids. Trimming cost V 4 bases and J 4 bases; bases outside gene matches: 7. CDR1 is SGDLS and CDR2 is YYNGEE in the germline V gene. Here the CDR3 DNA reads TGTGCCAGCAGCCCAATAGCGGGAGGGCCTTACAATGAGCAGTTCTTC. This translates into CASSPIAGGPYNEQFF.